Sequencing of this T cell receptor (beta chain) was carried out in a study of blood T cell repertoires in COVID-19. Across the whole study: Nucleic acid was either cDNA or gDNA, and it came from T cells, B-cell-depleted T cells, or PBMCs.

With V trimmed by 1 base and J by 4 bases, 1 base remained unmatched. The CDR3 has 14 residues. Looked up from germline, CDR1 is LGHDT and CDR2 is YNNKEL (reference sequence). Cohorts were assigned according to the clinical history that participants reported. Source study methods: Reference gene primers were amplified, and this amplification served to estimate nucleated cell counts. Generated by immunoSEQ multiplex PCR, the TCRdb table keeps only in-frame clones and is missing some. V and J calls and clone size come straight from that table; D and trimming were deduced from the DNA. The sample yields roughly 320,000 clones, 85% to 90% seen once.

This receptor was identified in a young man who had recovered from COVID-19. V and J are TRBV3-1 (or the pseudogene TRBV3-2) and TRBJ1-1, with 9 bases aligning to TRBD1. Sequences were obtained from PBMCs or T cells enriched from blood (not recorded which). The CDR3 protein is CASSQGTGATEAFF. In DNA, the CDR3 is TGTGCCAGCAGCCAAGGGACAGGGGCCACTGAAGCTTTCTTT.